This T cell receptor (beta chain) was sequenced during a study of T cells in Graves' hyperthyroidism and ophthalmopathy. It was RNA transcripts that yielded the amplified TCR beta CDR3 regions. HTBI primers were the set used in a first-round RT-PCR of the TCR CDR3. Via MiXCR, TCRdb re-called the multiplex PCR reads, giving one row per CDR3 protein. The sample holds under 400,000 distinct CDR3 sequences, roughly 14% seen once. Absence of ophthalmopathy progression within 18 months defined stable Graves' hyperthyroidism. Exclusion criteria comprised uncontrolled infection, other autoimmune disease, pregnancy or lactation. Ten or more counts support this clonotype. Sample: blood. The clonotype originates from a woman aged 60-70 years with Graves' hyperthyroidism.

Here the CDR3 reads CASSSRREDKETQYF. CDR3 DNA: TGTGCCAGCAGTTCCCGCCGGGAAGATAAAGAGACCCAGTACTTC. This rearrangement joins TRBV12-3 or TRBV12-4 to TRBJ2-5, with D possibly TRBD2 on 5 matching bases. The length of the CDR3 is 15 residues. V lost 4 bases and J lost 3, with 15 bases in between.